This passage covers 13 T cell receptor beta chains from one sample sequenced in a study of cytomegalovirus exposure and HLA in healthy donors. The table came from immunoSEQ multiplex PCR; TCRdb's copy has only in-frame clones and leaves some out. The sample records 140,000 or so clones, approximately 86% being singletons. The sample consisted of PBMCs. These receptors all stem from a man aged 18 to 29 in good health and CMV-seropositive.

This clone was observed once. The rearrangement links TRBV2 to TRBJ2-1; a weak D match, TRBD1 (5 bases). Germline assignment: CDR1 SNHLY and CDR2 FYNNEI. CDR3 size: 16 residues. Between the trimmed V and J ends, which lost 8 bases and 1 base, there was a span of 18 bases. The CDR3 loop is CASGSRLPGSYNEQFF. The CDR3 nucleotides are TGTGCCAGCGGTTCCCGCCTCCCAGGGTCCTACAATGAGCAGTTCTTC.

The chain links TRBV5-1 to TRBJ1-3, with 11 bases identical to TRBD1. Germline V gives CDR1 SGHRS, CDR2 YFSETQ. Trimming cost V 3 bases and J 12 bases; bases outside gene matches: 5. CDR3 length: 13 residues. The CDR3 region is CASSSRTGGHIYF. The CDR3 coding sequence is TGCGCCAGCAGCTCACGGACAGGGGGCCACATATATTTT.

The chain uses TRBV5-6 and TRBJ2-1, with no clear D. The CDR3 is 13 residues long. Looked up from germline, CDR1 is SGHDT and CDR2 is YYEEEE. Trimming shortened V by 2 bases and J by 2 bases, and 5 bases separated the two germline ends. In DNA, the CDR3 is TGTGCCAGCAGCTTTCTAACCTACAATGAGCAGTTCTTC. This sequence encodes CASSFLTYNEQFF.

This chain uses TRBV5-1 with TRBJ2-5; D is possibly TRBD1 (6 bases). V gave up 2 bases and J gave up 2 bases, with 13 bases separating them. The CDR3 contains 15 residues. Per the germline V gene, CDR1 is SGHRS and CDR2 is YFSETQ. DNA for the CDR3: TGCGCCAGCAGCTTCCTTGGCAGGGGTCAAGAGACCCAGTACTTC. Translation: CASSFLGRGQETQYF.

The chain is built from TRBV5-1 and TRBJ1-1; TRBD1 might be the D (5 bases). This CDR3 is built from 14 residues. V was shortened by 3 bases and J by 3 bases, with 12 bases between the two germline ends. Per germline, CDR1 SGHRS and CDR2 YFSETQ. CDR3 DNA sequence: TGCGCCAGCAGCTGGACCCAGGGTTACACTGAAGCTTTCTTT. Protein sequence: CASSWTQGYTEAFF.

This clone is a singleton in its sample. The gene calls are TRBV2 and TRBJ1-1; 7 bases align to TRBD1. Per germline, CDR1 SNHLY and CDR2 FYNNEI. The length of the CDR3 is 12 residues. After removal of 8 bases from V and 5 bases from J, the junction contained 5 bases not matched to a gene. The CDR3 coding sequence is TGTGCCAGCCTCGGGACAGCAACTGAAGCTTTCTTT. Protein: CASLGTATEAFF.

The CDR3 bases are TGTGCCAGCAGGACATCGAACACCGGGGAGCTGTTTTTT. It encodes CASRTSNTGELFF. J is TRBJ2-2 and V is TRBV2; D unclear. Germline CDR1 reads SNHLY; CDR2 reads FYNNEI. Trimming took off 6 bases at V and 0 bases at J, with 5 bases between the two ends. This CDR3 is 13 amino acids long. The full variable domain, its missing parts supplied by reference TRBV2 and TRBJ2-2, is EPEVTQTPSHQVTQMGQEVILRCVPISNHLYFYWYRQILGQKVEFLVSFYNNEISEKSEIFDDQFSVERPDGSNFTLKIRSTKLEDSAMYFCASRTSNTGELFFGEGSRLTVL.

A few counts support this clone. This chain links TRBV5-1 with TRBJ2-7, with 7 positions matching TRBD1. The CDR3 runs 14 residues. Germline V lookup: CDR1 SGHRS, CDR2 YFSETQ. V shed 4 bases, J shed 6 bases, and the junction held 10 bases outside the gene matches. The CDR3 bases are TGCGCCAGCAGCATAGCCGGGACAGAAGGCGAGCAGTACTTC. It yields the protein CASSIAGTEGEQYF.

The chain has TRBV9 and TRBJ2-1; D could derive from TRBD1 or TRBD2 (10 bases each). Germline V gene sequence: CDR1 SGDLS, CDR2 YYNGEE. The CDR3 is 21 residues long. V lost 0 bases to trimming and J lost 4 bases, with 29 bases between them. CDR3 sequence reads: CASSVGLGQGPSGSRYNEQFF. DNA for the CDR3: TGTGCCAGCAGCGTAGGCCTGGGACAGGGGCCTAGCGGGAGTAGGTACAATGAGCAGTTCTTC.

The chain couples TRBV7-8 to TRBJ1-3; D ambiguous. The ends were cut back, 1 base at V and 2 bases at J, with 24 bases in the middle. The CDR3 has 20 residues. Per the germline V gene, CDR1 is SGHVS and CDR2 is FQNEAQ. CDR3 DNA sequence: TGTGCCAGCAGCTTAGATAGGGCTGGGAGGTCTAGTGCGGCTGGAAACACCATATATTTT. Protein product: CASSLDRAGRSSAAGNTIYF.

The rearrangement links TRBV6-6 to TRBJ2-7, with D possibly matching TRBD1 (6 bases). The V gene's germline CDR1 is MNHNY and CDR2 SVGAGI (reference sequence). Trimming took 3 bases from V and 3 from J, leaving 15 bases between them. The CDR3 contains 15 residues. The CDR3 DNA follows: TGTGCCAGCAGTTATGAGGGGGACCCCCTCTACGAGCAGTACTTC. Its protein is CASSYEGDPLYEQYF.

J is TRBJ2-5 and V is TRBV6-1; the D is unclear. Trimming shortened V by 10 bases and J by 4 bases, and 16 bases separated the two germline ends. This CDR3 has 13 amino acids. Germline CDR1 is MNHNS and CDR2 is SASEGT. The CDR3, as DNA: TGTGCCATCTCGGTGGTTCCTGGAGAGACCCAGTACTTC. Amino acid sequence: CAISVVPGETQYF.

The chain couples TRBV25-1 to TRBJ1-1; tentative D call: TRBD1 (5 bases). The germline V gene encodes CDR1 MGHDK and CDR2 SYGVNS. V shed 4 bases and J shed 0 bases, with 6 bases lying between them. This CDR3 contains 13 residues. The CDR3 spells CASSATVNTEAFF. Written as DNA, the CDR3 is TGTGCCAGCAGTGCGACAGTGAACACTGAAGCTTTCTTT.